The 4 T cell receptor beta chains below all came from one sample that was sequenced in a study of regulatory T cells in long-lasting Graves disease. Arm-PCR of CDR3 regions and iRepertoire HTBI primers were the basis on which TCR beta libraries were built. TCRdb reprocessed the multiplex PCR reads via MiXCR and lists one record per CDR3 protein. The sample records hundreds of thousands of distinct CDR3 sequences, about 15% being singletons. Time point denoted: newly diagnosed GD, antithyroid drugs for less than 3 months. PBMCs provided the RNA from which the TCR library was made. Separately, the same data were catalogued under a study of T cells in Graves' hyperthyroidism and ophthalmopathy.

The input for sequencing was peripheral blood mononuclear cells (PBMCs), taken at new diagnosis, from a patient treated with antithyroid drugs. Every receptor here comes from a man between 18 and 35 years old with Graves disease.

This clonotype was detected a few times. The J gene is TRBJ1-6, the V gene TRBV3-1; 9 positions match TRBD1. The CDR3 covers 16 residues. Germline values: CDR1 LGHDT, CDR2 YNNKEL (reference sequence). V lost 4 bases, J lost 7 bases, and 8 bases stayed unmatched. CDR3 sequence reads: CASSPRGTGRNSPLHF. CDR3 nucleotide sequence: TGTGCCAGCAGCCCCCGCGGGACAGGGCGAAATTCACCCCTCCACTTT. Drawing the rest from reference TRBV3-1 and TRBJ1-6, the complete variable domain is DTAVSQTPKYLVTQMGNDKSIKCEQNLGHDTMYWYKQDSKKFLKIMFSYNNKELIINETVPNRFSPKSPDKAHLNLHINSLELGDSAVYFCASSPRGTGRNSPLHFGNGTRLTVT.

The table lists this clonotype with many counts. The CDR3 here is CSGDGKRDQPQHF. CDR3 in DNA: TGCAGCGGCGACGGTAAACGGGATCAGCCCCAGCATTTT. The J gene is TRBJ1-5, the V gene TRBV29-1, with D uncertain. Germline values: CDR1 SQVTM, CDR2 ANQGSEA. The CDR3 spans 13 residues. V was clipped by 7 bases and J by 5 bases, with 15 bases between them. Looking up the rest from reference TRBV29-1 and TRBJ1-5 gives the full variable domain: SAVISQKPSRDICQRGTSLTIQCQVDSQVTMMFWYRQQPGQSLTLIATANQGSEATYESGFVIDKFPISRPNLTFSTLTVSNMSPEDSSIYLCSGDGKRDQPQHFGDGTRLSIL.

Notes on this clonotype: This could be a read error, since a much larger clone is one nucleotide away. This chain joins TRBV11-1 and TRBJ2-3, with TRBD1 matching 11 bases. Germline V gene sequence: CDR1 SGHAT, CDR2 FQDESV (reference sequence). There are 18 residues in the CDR3. CDR3: CASSSEARDRGKRWTQNF. The CDR3 DNA is TGTGCCAGCAGCTCAGAGGCCCGGGACAGGGGGAAGAGATGGACGCAGAATTTT.

The table lists this clonotype with many counts. The J gene is TRBJ1-4, the V gene TRBV15; D is unresolved. This CDR3 spans 12 amino acids. The germline V gene has CDR1 LNHNV and CDR2 YYDKDF (reference sequence). The ends were cut back, 0 bases at V and 7 bases at J, with 3 bases in the middle. DNA for the CDR3: TGTGCCACCAGCAGAGAAAGTGAAAAACTGTTTTTT. The encoded protein is CATSRESEKLFF.